The 15 T cell receptor beta chains listed next were all sequenced from one sample in a study of shared clonotypes between healthy human individuals. Profiled with immunoSEQ multiplex PCR; TCRdb holds only in-frame clones, not every one. The repertoire holds 450,000 to 600,000 clones, with around 80% as singletons. Sequences were obtained from PBMCs. The receptor source for this set is a woman aged 40 to 49 in good health. Some clones in this sample may be carry-over from other donors' samples.

The chain couples TRBV6-1 to TRBJ2-1; 11 bases align to TRBD2. With 4 bases clipped from V and 7 bases from J, the junction kept 6 bases outside the gene matches. The CDR3 spans 15 residues. The V gene's germline CDR1 is MNHNS and CDR2 SASEGT. CDR3 bases: TGTGCCAGCAGTGCCCTAGCGGGAGGTAGGAATGAGCAGTTCTTC. Translated, it gives CASSALAGGRNEQFF.

The CDR3 is CASSSGQAKLNTEAFF. The CDR3 bases are TGTGCCAGCTCATCGGGACAGGCAAAATTGAACACTGAAGCTTTCTTT. V and J are TRBV18 and TRBJ1-1; 8 positions match TRBD1. Looked up from germline, CDR1 is KGHSH and CDR2 is LQKENI. There are 16 residues in the CDR3. V dropped 5 bases and J dropped 0; count of bases not matched to a gene: 8.

The chain employs TRBV7-2 and TRBJ1-5; TRBD1 is a possible D gene (5 bases). Germline-derived CDR1 and CDR2 are SGHTA and FQGNSA. Trimming left V 7 bases short and J 3 bases short, with 10 bases between. The CDR3 extends over 13 amino acids. In nucleotides, the CDR3 is TGTGCCAGCACGGAGGGGAACAATCAGCCCCAGCATTTT. Its translation: CASTEGNNQPQHF. Full variable domain (outside the CDR3, taken from reference TRBV7-2 and TRBJ1-5): GAGVSQSPSNKVTEKGKDVELRCDPISGHTALYWYRQSLGQGLEFLIYFQGNSAPDKSGLPSDRFSAERTGGSVSTLTIQRTQQEDSAVYLCASTEGNNQPQHFGDGTRLSIL.

The chain is built from TRBV7-9 and TRBJ2-1, with D possibly matching TRBD1 (6 bases). This CDR3 comprises 16 residues. Trimming removed 5 bases at V and 3 bases at J, with 17 bases between. Germline V lookup: CDR1 SEHNR, CDR2 FQNEAQ (reference sequence). The CDR3 loop is CASSLRRDTDYNEQFF. CDR3 coding DNA: TGTGCCAGCAGCCTCCGCCGGGACACCGACTACAATGAGCAGTTCTTC.

The V gene is TRBV5-4, the J gene TRBJ2-2; unclear D gene. The CDR3 runs 14 residues. V was shortened by 0 bases and J by 4 bases, with 7 bases between the two germline ends. The germline V gene has CDR1 SGHNT and CDR2 YYREEE (reference sequence). The CDR3 nucleotides read TGTGCCAGCAGCTTGGCCGCGGTCACCGGGGAGCTGTTTTTT. Its translation is CASSLAAVTGELFF.

The CDR3, as DNA: TGTGCCAGCTCACCAGGGGACCTATTCACAGATACGCAGTATTTT. Protein: CASSPGDLFTDTQYF. The chain uses TRBV18 and TRBJ2-3; D possibly uses TRBD1 or TRBD2 (5 bases each). The ends were cut back, 2 bases at V and 2 bases at J, with 11 bases in the middle. The CDR3 is 15 amino acids. Germline-derived CDR1 and CDR2 are KGHSH and LQKENI. Looking up the rest from reference TRBV18 and TRBJ2-3 gives the full variable domain: NAGVMQNPRHLVRRRGQEARLRCSPMKGHSHVYWYRQLPEEGLKFMVYLQKENIIDESGMPKERFSAEFPKEGPSILRIQQVVRGDSAAYFCASSPGDLFTDTQYFGPGTRLTVL.

There are many counts of this clone. This chain links TRBV30 with TRBJ2-1; 9 bases map to TRBD1. The CDR3 contains 16 residues. The J segment lost 5 bases and the V segment lost 5 bases, leaving 13 bases of the junction unmatched. Germline-derived CDR1 and CDR2 are GTSNPN and SVGIG (reference sequence). The CDR3: CAWHTRGTGRNNEQFF. The CDR3 DNA follows: TGTGCCTGGCACACCAGAGGGACAGGGAGAAACAATGAGCAGTTCTTC.

The chain joins TRBV18 to TRBJ2-5, with D perhaps matching TRBD1 or TRBD2 (5 bases each). The CDR3 is 13 amino acids. V was shortened by 2 bases and J by 5 bases, with 9 bases between the two germline ends. The germline V gene has CDR1 KGHSH and CDR2 LQKENI. The CDR3 coding sequence is TGTGCCAGCTCACCAGAGGGGTCGGAGACCCAGTACTTC. It is translated as CASSPEGSETQYF.

V gene TRBV19 combines with J gene TRBJ1-2, with D unclear. In germline, CDR1 is LNHDA, CDR2 SQIVND (reference sequence). This CDR3 has 14 residues. The V and J ends lost 5 bases and 4 bases respectively, with 14 bases between them. In DNA form, the CDR3 reads TGTGCCAGTAGTTACCGGGTCGAAGTCTATGGCTACACCTTC. As protein: CASSYRVEVYGYTF.

The J gene is TRBJ2-7, the V gene TRBV7-8; D is possibly TRBD1 (6 bases). Germline loops: CDR1 SGHVS, CDR2 FQNEAQ. V was cut by 5 bases and J by 0 bases, with 11 bases left in between. This CDR3 spans 14 amino acids. The CDR3 protein is CASSRRTDSYEQYF. The CDR3 coding sequence is TGTGCCAGCAGCCGAAGGACAGACTCCTACGAGCAGTACTTC. Looking up the rest from reference TRBV7-8 and TRBJ2-7 gives the full variable domain: GAGVSQSPRYKVAKRGQDVALRCDPISGHVSLFWYQQALGQGPEFLTYFQNEAQLDKSGLPSDRFFAERPEGSVSTLKIQRTQQEDSAVYLCASSRRTDSYEQYFGPGTRLTVT.

The chain links TRBV28 to TRBJ2-3; D unclear. This CDR3 region has 16 residues. The V gene lost 5 bases and the J gene lost 0 bases, with 15 bases spanning the gap. CDR1 MDHEN and CDR2 SYDVKM come from the germline V gene. The CDR3 nucleotides are TGTGCCAGCAGTCCCCCTGGCTACGCTAGCACAGATACGCAGTATTTT. Translation: CASSPPGYASTDTQYF. Supplemented by reference TRBV28 and TRBJ2-3, the full variable domain reads DVKVTQSSRYLVKRTGEKVFLECVQDMDHENMFWYRQDPGLGLRLIYFSYDVKMKEKGDIPEGYSVSREKKERFSLILESASTNQTSMYLCASSPPGYASTDTQYFGPGTRLTVL.

The gene calls are TRBV6-6 and TRBJ2-1; 12 nucleotides match TRBD2. Germline V lookup: CDR1 MNHNY, CDR2 SVGAGI (reference sequence). The CDR3 extends over 15 amino acids. Trimming took 2 bases from V and 7 from J; bases not matched to a gene: 3. The CDR3 nucleotides read TGTGCCAGCAGTTACGCCGGGACTAGCGGGAATGAGCAGTTCTTC. Residues: CASSYAGTSGNEQFF.

The chain combines TRBV7-9 with TRBJ1-6, with 7 positions matching TRBD1. The CDR3 loop spans 17 amino acids. Looked up from germline, CDR1 is SEHNR and CDR2 is FQNEAQ (reference sequence). The trim removed 5 bases at V and 0 bases at J, leaving 7 bases unmatched. CDR3 coding DNA: TGTGCCAGCAGCCAACCGACAGGGAGCTCCTATAATTCACCCCTCCACTTT. This encodes CASSQPTGSSYNSPLHF.

The rearrangement links TRBV10-1 to TRBJ2-7; no definite D call. Germline CDR1 WNHNN, CDR2 SYGVQD (reference sequence). Trimming removed 0 bases at V and 2 bases at J, with 5 bases between. CDR3 length: 13 residues. The CDR3 sequence is CASSESSTYEQYF. The CDR3 region has the DNA TGCGCCAGCAGTGAGTCTAGCACCTACGAGCAGTACTTC.

In its sample, this clone was seen once. The chain uses TRBV18 and TRBJ1-4; weak D call: TRBD1 (6 bases). V shed 2 bases and J shed 5 bases, with 33 bases lying between them. This CDR3 has 22 residues. Germline CDR1 and CDR2: KGHSH and LQKENI. Written as DNA, the CDR3 is TGTGCCAGCTCACCAGAGGGGGGCGTTTTCAGGAGAGTGGATGGAAGGAATGAAAAACTGTTTTTT. Translating gives CASSPEGGVFRRVDGRNEKLFF. The full variable domain, in which reference TRBV18 and TRBJ1-4 provide the parts outside the CDR3, is NAGVMQNPRHLVRRRGQEARLRCSPMKGHSHVYWYRQLPEEGLKFMVYLQKENIIDESGMPKERFSAEFPKEGPSILRIQQVVRGDSAAYFCASSPEGGVFRRVDGRNEKLFFGSGTQLSVL.